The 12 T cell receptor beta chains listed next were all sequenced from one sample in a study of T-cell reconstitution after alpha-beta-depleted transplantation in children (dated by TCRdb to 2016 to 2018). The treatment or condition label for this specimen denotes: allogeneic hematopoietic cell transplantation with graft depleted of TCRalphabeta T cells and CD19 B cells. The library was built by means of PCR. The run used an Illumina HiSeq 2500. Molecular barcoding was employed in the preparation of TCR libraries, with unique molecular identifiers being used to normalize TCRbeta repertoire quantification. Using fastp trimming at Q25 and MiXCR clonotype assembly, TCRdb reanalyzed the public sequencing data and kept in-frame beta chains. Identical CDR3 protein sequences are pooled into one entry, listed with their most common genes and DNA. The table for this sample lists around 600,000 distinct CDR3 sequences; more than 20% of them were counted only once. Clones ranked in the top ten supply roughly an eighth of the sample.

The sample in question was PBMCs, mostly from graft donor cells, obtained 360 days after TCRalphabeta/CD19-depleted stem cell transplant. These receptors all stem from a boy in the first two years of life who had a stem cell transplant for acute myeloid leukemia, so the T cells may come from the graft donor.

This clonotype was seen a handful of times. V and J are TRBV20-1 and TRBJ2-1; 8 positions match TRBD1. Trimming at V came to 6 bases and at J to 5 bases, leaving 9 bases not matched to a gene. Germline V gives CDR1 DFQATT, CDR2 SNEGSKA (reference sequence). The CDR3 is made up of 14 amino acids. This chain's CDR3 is CSANGQGVHNEQFF. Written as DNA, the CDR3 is TGCAGTGCAAACGGACAGGGTGTTCACAATGAGCAGTTCTTC.

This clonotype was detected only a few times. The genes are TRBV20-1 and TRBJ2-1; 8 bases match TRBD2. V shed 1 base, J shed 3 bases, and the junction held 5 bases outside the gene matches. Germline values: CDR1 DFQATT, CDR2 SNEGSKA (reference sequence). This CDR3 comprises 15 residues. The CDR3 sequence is CSARAGRGDYNEQFF. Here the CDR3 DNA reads TGCAGTGCTAGAGCGGGGCGGGGGGACTACAATGAGCAGTTCTTC.

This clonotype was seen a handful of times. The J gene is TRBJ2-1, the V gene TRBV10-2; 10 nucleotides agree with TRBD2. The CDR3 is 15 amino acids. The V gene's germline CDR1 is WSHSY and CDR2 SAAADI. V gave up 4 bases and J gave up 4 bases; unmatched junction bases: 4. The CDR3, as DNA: TGCGCCAGCAGTGTGAGCGGGGGGGTATACAATGAGCAGTTCTTC. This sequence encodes CASSVSGGVYNEQFF.

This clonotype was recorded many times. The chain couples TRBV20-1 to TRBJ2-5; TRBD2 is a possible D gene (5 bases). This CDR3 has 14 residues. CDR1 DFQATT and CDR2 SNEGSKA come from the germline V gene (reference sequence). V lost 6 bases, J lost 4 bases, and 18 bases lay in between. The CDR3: CSAISSPPRETQYF. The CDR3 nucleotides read TGCAGTGCCATTTCTAGCCCACCCCGAGAGACCCAGTACTTC.

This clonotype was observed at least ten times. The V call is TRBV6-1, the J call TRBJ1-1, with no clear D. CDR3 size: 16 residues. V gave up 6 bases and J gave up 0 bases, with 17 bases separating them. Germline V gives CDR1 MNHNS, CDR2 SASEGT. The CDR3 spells CASRSLPLRMNTEAFF. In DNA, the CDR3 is TGTGCCAGCAGGTCCCTTCCTCTTCGCATGAACACTGAAGCTTTCTTT.

The CDR3 DNA is TGTGCCAGCAGTTTCCCCAACCAAGGGGCCAATGAGCAGTTCTTC. Residues: CASSFPNQGANEQFF. V is TRBV12-3 or TRBV12-4 and J is TRBJ2-1; possible D gene TRBD1, 5 bases. V shed 3 bases and J shed 6 bases, with 15 bases lying between them. The CDR3 is made up of 15 amino acids.

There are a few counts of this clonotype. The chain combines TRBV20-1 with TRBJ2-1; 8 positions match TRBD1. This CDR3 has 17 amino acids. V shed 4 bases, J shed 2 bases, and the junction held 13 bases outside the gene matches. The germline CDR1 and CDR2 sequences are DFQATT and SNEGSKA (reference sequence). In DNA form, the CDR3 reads TGCAGTGCTAAACTCCTCAGGGCCAGGGGGCCCTACAATGAGCAGTTCTTC. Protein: CSAKLLRARGPYNEQFF.

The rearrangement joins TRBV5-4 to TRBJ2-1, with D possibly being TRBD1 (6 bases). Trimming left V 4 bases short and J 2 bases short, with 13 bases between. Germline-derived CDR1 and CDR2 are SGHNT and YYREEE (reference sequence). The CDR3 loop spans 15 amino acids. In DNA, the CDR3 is TGTGCCAGCAGCCCAGCAGGGGTACCCTACAATGAGCAGTTCTTC. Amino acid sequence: CASSPAGVPYNEQFF.

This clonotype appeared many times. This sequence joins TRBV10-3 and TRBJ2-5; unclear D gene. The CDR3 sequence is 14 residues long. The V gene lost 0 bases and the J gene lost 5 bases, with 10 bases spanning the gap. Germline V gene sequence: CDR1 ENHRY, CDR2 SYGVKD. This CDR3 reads CAISESSGRETQYF. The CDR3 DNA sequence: TGTGCCATCAGTGAGTCGTCCGGTAGGGAGACCCAGTACTTC.

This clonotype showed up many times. The CDR3 is CASSQLGWRGKGYTF. DNA of the CDR3: TGCGCCAGCAGCCAACTCGGGTGGAGGGGGAAAGGCTACACCTTC. The V gene is TRBV4-3, the J gene TRBJ1-2, with D maybe TRBD1 (6 bases). Germline values: CDR1 LGHNA, CDR2 YSLEER. V gave up 2 bases and J gave up 8 bases, with 18 bases separating them. The CDR3 runs 15 residues.

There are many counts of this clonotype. The CDR3 DNA sequence: TGCAGTGCCCCAGACACGAACACCGGGGAGCTGTTTTTT. Translation: CSAPDTNTGELFF. The genes are TRBV20-1 and TRBJ2-2; no clear D. This CDR3 has 13 amino acids. The germline V and J ends were trimmed by 6 bases and 0 bases, with 8 bases remaining between them. In germline, CDR1 is DFQATT, CDR2 SNEGSKA (reference sequence).

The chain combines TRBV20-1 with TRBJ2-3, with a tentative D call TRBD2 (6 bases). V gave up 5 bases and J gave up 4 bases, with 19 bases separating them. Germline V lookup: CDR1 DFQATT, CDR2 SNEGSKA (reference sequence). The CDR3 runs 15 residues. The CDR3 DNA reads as TGCAGTGCTGGGCCGACTAGTGGAGTCTCAGATACGCAGTATTTT. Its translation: CSAGPTSGVSDTQYF.